The 29 T cell receptor beta chains reported below all come from one sample, sequenced in a study of molecular identifiers for immune sequencing clone quantification. TCRdb called the PCR reads again in MiXCR, with one record for every CDR3 protein. The sample gives about 10,000 distinct CDR3 sequences, 21% of which show up once; roughly 1.5% is in the top ten. Sequenced material: naive CD8+ T cells from blood, with Jurkat cell RNA spiked in. Described subset: FACS-sorted CD8+CD4-CCR7+CD45RA+ naive T cells. Receptor source: a human donor in good health. Some libraries in this study had Jurkat cell RNA spiked in.

This clonotype is medium-sized within its sample. V gene TRBV4-1 combines with J gene TRBJ2-3; the D is unclear. The CDR3 has 13 residues. Per germline, CDR1 MGHRA and CDR2 YSYEKL. V lost 0 bases and J lost 4, with 5 bases in between. CDR3 amino acids: CASSQDLPDTQYF. The CDR3 DNA is TGCGCCAGCAGCCAAGATCTCCCAGATACGCAGTATTTT.

This clonotype rates as medium-sized (0.01 to 0.1%). The J gene is TRBJ2-3, the V gene TRBV5-4; D call uncertain. Trimming took off 6 bases at V and 0 bases at J, with 20 bases between the two ends. Germline-derived CDR1 and CDR2 are SGHNT and YYREEE (reference sequence). CDR3 length: 17 residues. CDR3: CASTPSGFPTSTDTQYF. In nucleotides, the CDR3 is TGTGCCAGCACCCCATCTGGTTTCCCGACTAGCACAGATACGCAGTATTTT.

Judged by abundance, this clonotype is medium-sized. V usage is TRBV12-3 or TRBV12-4 and J usage is TRBJ2-7; D possibly corresponds to TRBD1 (6 bases). This CDR3 region has 15 residues. V was shortened by 1 base and J by 0 bases, with 10 bases between the two germline ends. CDR3: CASSLGRTVSYEQYF. The CDR3 nucleotides read TGTGCCAGCAGTTTAGGGCGGACAGTCTCCTACGAGCAGTACTTC.

In this sample, this clonotype turned up many times. The chain couples TRBV6-5 to TRBJ2-5; D is uncertain. Germline V CDR1 and CDR2: MNHEY, SVGAGI. CDR3 size: 12 residues. Trimming cost V 0 bases and J 5 bases, with 4 bases left between them. The CDR3 is CASSYSMETQYF. CDR3 nucleotides: TGTGCCAGCAGTTACTCAATGGAGACCCAGTACTTC.

Note on this clonotype: A read error is possible here, since a much larger clone lies one base away. The genes are TRBV4-1 and TRBJ2-7; D perhaps matches TRBD2 (6 bases). Germline loops: CDR1 MGHRA, CDR2 YSYEKL. This CDR3 spans 15 amino acids. CDR3 nucleotide sequence: TGCGCCAGCAGCCAAGATCGCCGGGGGTTGTACGGGCAGTACTTC. Protein sequence: CASSQDRRGLYGQYF.

Sample share makes this clonotype medium-sized. The chain joins TRBV27 to TRBJ2-3; TRBD2 might be the D (6 bases). Trimming shortened V by 6 bases and J by 0 bases, and 10 bases separated the two germline ends. The CDR3 is made up of 14 amino acids. Looked up from germline, CDR1 is MNHEY and CDR2 is SMNVEV (reference sequence). The CDR3 nucleotides read TGTGCCAGCAGCCGCGGGACTAGCACAGATACGCAGTATTTT. Amino acid sequence: CASSRGTSTDTQYF.

This clonotype was counted many times. The chain carries TRBV27 and TRBJ1-2; no definite D call. V lost 4 bases to trimming and J lost 0 bases, with 6 bases between them. The V gene's germline CDR1 is MNHEY and CDR2 SMNVEV (reference sequence). This CDR3 comprises 13 residues. The CDR3 coding sequence is TGTGCCAGCAGTTGGACGGCTAACTATGGCTACACCTTC. Protein: CASSWTANYGYTF.

By frequency in the sample, this clonotype is medium-sized. This chain uses TRBV11-2 with TRBJ2-1; D gene unclear. V was clipped by 4 bases and J by 7 bases, with 11 bases between them. The CDR3 is made up of 13 amino acids. In germline, CDR1 is SGHAT, CDR2 FQNNGV. CDR3 sequence (DNA): TGTGCCAGCAGCTCCGGTTTAGGGAATGAGCAGTTCTTC. Translating it yields CASSSGLGNEQFF. Combining the CDR3 with reference TRBV11-2 and TRBJ2-1 gives the whole variable domain EAGVAQSPRYKIIEKRQSVAFWCNPISGHATLYWYQQILGQGPKLLIQFQNNGVVDDSQLPKDRFSAERLKGVDSTLKIQPAKLEDSAVYLCASSSGLGNEQFFGPGTRLTVL.

Comments on this clonotype: A much larger clonotype is one base distant, so this may be a read error. The DNA for the CDR3 is TGTCCCAGCAGCTGGGGGCAAACTGAAGCTTTCTTT. Amino acid sequence: CPSSWGQTEAFF. The chain couples TRBV7-9 to TRBJ1-1; maybe TRBD1 (6 bases). CDR1 is SEHNR and CDR2 is FQNEAQ in the germline V gene (reference sequence). This CDR3 has 12 residues.

This clonotype was detected once. The junction does not match germline at one end; this may be a read error. This chain uses TRBV6-1 with TRBJ1-5; D not certain. Germline V gene data show CDR1 as MNHNS and CDR2 as SASEGT. The CDR3 length is 15 residues. The CDR3 DNA is TGTGCCAGCAGTCCAAGCGACGTAGGTAATCAGCCCCGGCATTTT. Translated, it gives CASSPSDVGNQPRHF.

The chain uses TRBV2 and TRBJ2-7; TRBD1 or TRBD2 may be the D gene (5 bases each). The CDR3 runs to 16 residues. V lost 7 bases and J 2 bases, leaving 21 bases between the germline ends. Germline values: CDR1 SNHLY, CDR2 FYNNEI. CDR3 DNA sequence: TGTGCCAGCAACCCGGGGAGCAGGGAGACTACCTACGAGCAGTACTTC. It encodes CASNPGSRETTYEQYF.

This chain uses TRBV7-9 with TRBJ1-1; D uncertain. Germline values: CDR1 SEHNR, CDR2 FQNEAQ (reference sequence). V lost 4 bases to trimming and J lost 5 bases, with 11 bases between them. The CDR3 sequence is 13 residues long. CDR3: CASSSPRVTEAFF. The CDR3 DNA reads TGTGCCAGCAGCTCGCCTAGGGTTACTGAAGCTTTCTTT.

This clonotype was found a few times. At one end, the junction sequence differs from germline, possibly due to a read error. This chain's CDR3 is CASSLGTDAQYF. DNA of the CDR3: TGTGCCAGCAGCTTGGGGACAGATGCGCAGTATTTT. The chain joins TRBV11-3 to TRBJ2-3; TRBD1 aligns across 7 bases. Germline loops: CDR1 SGHNT, CDR2 YENEEA. The CDR3 runs 12 residues.

The table lists this clonotype with many counts. V and J are TRBV20-1 and TRBJ2-1; 10 bases map to TRBD2. Germline-derived CDR1 and CDR2 are DFQATT and SNEGSKA (reference sequence). CDR3 length: 14 amino acids. The V and J ends lost 2 bases and 9 bases, in that order; junction bases with no gene match: 7. The CDR3 protein is CSARLSGGLSEQFF. CDR3 DNA: TGCAGTGCTAGACTTAGCGGGGGGCTCAGTGAGCAGTTCTTC.

To note about this clonotype: At one boundary the junction diverges from the germline segment, which might be a read error. The V and J genes are TRBV24-1 and TRBJ2-7; D possibly corresponds to TRBD1 (5 bases). Germline V lookup: CDR1 KGHDR, CDR2 SFDVKD. CDR3 length: 14 residues. CDR3 sequence (DNA): TGTGCCACCACCGGGCAGGGCCCCCCCTACGAGCGGTACTTC. This encodes CATTGQGPPYERYF.

In this sample, this clonotype is medium-sized (0.01 to 0.1%). This CDR3 reads CASSQEDLGQYF. Written as DNA, the CDR3 is TGTGCCAGCAGCCAAGAGGACCTGGGGCAGTACTTC. J is TRBJ2-7 and V is TRBV3-1; no definite D call. Between the trimmed V and J ends, which lost 0 bases and 9 bases, there was a span of 9 bases. Germline V gene lookup returns CDR1 LGHDT and CDR2 YNNKEL (reference sequence). This CDR3 is built from 12 residues.

This chain links TRBV11-1 with TRBJ2-3; D ambiguous. The ends were cut back, 3 bases at V and 4 bases at J, with 14 bases in the middle. The CDR3 has 15 amino acids. Germline CDR1 is SGHAT and CDR2 is FQDESV (reference sequence). The CDR3 is CASSLGGHSPDTQYF. The CDR3 DNA follows: TGTGCCAGCAGCTTGGGTGGCCATTCCCCAGATACGCAGTATTTT. The whole variable domain, filled in from reference TRBV11-1 and TRBJ2-3, reads EAEVAQSPRYKITEKSQAVAFWCDPISGHATLYWYRQILGQGPELLVQFQDESVVDDSQLPKDRFSAERLKGVDSTLKIQPAELGDSAMYLCASSLGGHSPDTQYFGPGTRLTVL.

This clonotype appeared a few times. A much larger clonotype is one base distant, so this may be a read error. CDR3 loop: CASSPPITTTDTQYF. CDR3 DNA: TGTGCCAGCAGCCCCCCGATCACGACTACAGATACGCAGTATTTT. V usage is TRBV7-9 and J usage is TRBJ2-3; D not certain. The CDR3 extends over 15 amino acids. Trimming pared 5 bases from V and 3 bases from J, leaving 15 bases between. The germline V gene has CDR1 SEHNR and CDR2 FQNEAQ (reference sequence).

This clonotype appeared a few times. V is TRBV27 and J is TRBJ2-1; no clear D gene. There are 14 residues in the CDR3. V was pared by 5 bases and J by 0 bases, with 8 bases between. CDR1 is MNHEY, CDR2 SMNVEV, per germline (reference sequence). The CDR3 reads CASSPLNSYNEQFF. In nucleotides, the CDR3 is TGTGCCAGCAGTCCCTTGAACTCCTACAATGAGCAGTTCTTC.

V gene TRBV27 combines with J gene TRBJ2-1; 7 bases line up with TRBD1. Germline CDR1 is MNHEY and CDR2 is SMNVEV (reference sequence). This CDR3 comprises 13 residues. V was clipped by 5 bases and J by 10 bases; unmatched bases: 8. The CDR3 here is CASSPYRGGEQFF. The CDR3 DNA reads as TGTGCCAGCAGTCCCTACAGGGGTGGAGAGCAGTTCTTC.

This clonotype ranks as medium-sized. The chain is built from TRBV12-3 or TRBV12-4 and TRBJ2-1; D gene unclear. CDR3 length: 12 residues. Trimming stripped 5 bases from V and 5 bases from J, with 7 bases between. The CDR3 DNA follows: TGTGCCAGCAGTCCCCTCAACAATGAGCAGTTCTTC. The encoded protein is CASSPLNNEQFF.

This sequence joins TRBV5-6 and TRBJ1-1; weak D call: TRBD1 (5 bases). The CDR3 is made up of 14 amino acids. V gave up 1 base and J gave up 4 bases, with 11 bases separating them. The germline V gene has CDR1 SGHDT and CDR2 YYEEEE. CDR3 protein: CASSLWGSGTEAFF. CDR3 coding DNA: TGTGCCAGCAGCTTGTGGGGCTCAGGCACTGAAGCTTTCTTT.

This clonotype was detected many times. The chain employs TRBV12-3 or TRBV12-4 and TRBJ2-5; D is ambiguous. The CDR3 runs to 12 residues. Trimming removed 3 bases at V and 5 bases at J, with 7 bases between. The CDR3 loop is CASSFFDETQYF. For the CDR3, the DNA is TGTGCCAGCAGTTTTTTTGATGAGACCCAGTACTTC.

This clonotype rates as medium-sized (0.01 to 0.1%). This rearrangement joins TRBV5-5 to TRBJ1-5; D uncertain. The V gene lost 1 base and the J gene lost 0 bases, with 8 bases spanning the gap. Germline lookup yields CDR1 SGHKS and CDR2 YYEKEE (reference sequence). The CDR3 runs to 15 residues. The CDR3 here is CASSLTLFSNQPQHF. The CDR3 DNA reads as TGTGCCAGCAGCTTGACCCTGTTTAGCAATCAGCCCCAGCATTTT. The full variable domain, rest sourced from reference TRBV5-5 and TRBJ1-5, is DAGVTQSPTHLIKTRGQQVTLRCSPISGHKSVSWYQQVLGQGPQFIFQYYEKEERGRGNFPDRFSARQFPNYSSELNVNALLLGDSALYLCASSLTLFSNQPQHFGDGTRLSIL.

This clonotype qualifies as medium-sized. The V call is TRBV4-3, the J call TRBJ2-1, with TRBD2 matching 7 bases. This CDR3 is built from 17 residues. Germline CDR1 and CDR2: LGHNA and YSLEER. V dropped 3 bases and J dropped 0; count of bases not matched to a gene: 8. In nucleotides, the CDR3 is TGCGCCAGCAGCCAGTTTTTTGGCGGGGGCTCCTACAATGAGCAGTTCTTC. Its translation is CASSQFFGGGSYNEQFF.

This clonotype was counted ten times or more. The J gene is TRBJ2-6, the V gene TRBV11-2; D remains unclear. The length of the CDR3 is 16 residues. The V gene's germline CDR1 is SGHAT and CDR2 FQNNGV. V lost 3 bases to trimming and J lost 0 bases, with 9 bases between them. CDR3 residues: CASSFYPDSGANVLTF. CDR3 nucleotide sequence: TGTGCCAGCAGCTTTTATCCGGACTCTGGGGCCAACGTCCTGACTTTC.

Comments on this clonotype: Germline and junction disagree at one end, which may indicate a read error. This sequence joins TRBV5-1 and TRBJ1-4; a possible D gene is TRBD1 (6 bases). Germline lookup yields CDR1 SGHRS and CDR2 YFSETQ. The CDR3 has 12 residues. The CDR3 coding sequence is TGCGCCAGCAGCCAACTTGGACAGCCTGAGGTTTTT. It is translated as CASSQLGQPEVF.

This clonotype was counted many times. This chain uses TRBV18 with TRBJ2-7; the match to TRBD2 covers 8 bases. V dropped 3 bases and J dropped 0; count of bases not matched to a gene: 7. CDR1 KGHSH and CDR2 LQKENI come from the germline V gene. CDR3 length equals 16 residues. CDR3 in amino acids: CASSPPLAEYSYEQYF. DNA of the CDR3: TGTGCCAGCTCACCCCCACTAGCGGAGTACTCCTACGAGCAGTACTTC.

The chain links TRBV28 to TRBJ2-7; the D gene is possibly TRBD2 (6 bases). Germline CDR1 MDHEN, CDR2 SYDVKM. CDR3 length: 15 amino acids. Trimming cost V 2 bases and J 1 base, with 12 bases left between them. Here the CDR3 reads CASSLRGTLSYEQYF. CDR3 bases: TGTGCCAGCAGTTTAAGAGGGACTCTATCCTACGAGCAGTACTTC.